The rows below give T cell receptor beta chains drawn from one sample of a study of T-cell reconstitution after alpha-beta-depleted transplantation in children. TCRdb re-called the PCR reads through MiXCR, storing one row per CDR3 protein. Of approximately 300,000 distinct CDR3 sequences listed, more than 9% were seen once; the top ten hold around a quarter. This specimen consisted of peripheral blood, obtained 180 days after TCRalphabeta/CD19-depleted stem cell transplant. These receptors all stem from a male patient aged 2-15 years who had a stem cell transplant for chronic granulomatous disease, so the T cells may come from the graft donor. Both conserved end residues are part of each CDR3. The D gene is left open where the match is weak. Size is stated for part of the rows, as once, few or many counts, or as a class when the clone is expanded.

V,J,size,D,CDR3,DNA
TRBV18,TRBJ1-2,few,-,CASSPWDYYGYTF,TGTGCCAGCTCACCATGGGATTACTATGGCTACACCTTC
TRBV7-8,TRBJ2-1,few,-,CASSPQGGRYNEQFF,TGTGCCAGCAGCCCTCAGGGGGGCCGGTACAATGAGCAGTTCTTC
TRBV20-1,TRBJ2-5,few,TRBD1,CCARATDRGQETQYF,TGCTGTGCTAGAGCGACGGACAGGGGCCAAGAGACCCAGTACTTC
TRBV2,TRBJ2-1,few,-,CASRSGQDEQFF,TGTGCCAGCCGAAGCGGGCAGGATGAGCAGTTCTTC
TRBV5-1,TRBJ1-3,many,-,CASSLQGSGNTIYF,TGCGCCAGCAGCTTACAGGGCTCTGGAAACACCATATATTTT
TRBV20-1,TRBJ2-1,many,-,CSAIKVEGQPDEQFF,TGCAGTGCCATAAAGGTAGAAGGGCAACCCGATGAGCAGTTCTTC
TRBV7-9,TRBJ2-1,-,TRBD1,CASSLGDSNSHEQFF,TGTGCCAGCAGCTTAGGGGACAGCAACAGTCATGAGCAGTTCTTC
TRBV20-1,TRBJ2-5,-,-,CSARAIARQETQYF,TGCAGTGCTAGAGCCATAGCCCGACAAGAGACCCAGTACTTC
TRBV21-1,TRBJ2-5,-,-,CASSKGRDMAETQYF,TGTGCCAGCAGCAAAGGGAGGGACATGGCAGAGACCCAGTACTTC
TRBV29-1,TRBJ2-3,many,TRBD2,CSVEDLTGGWNTDTQYF,TGCAGCGTTGAAGATCTCACGGGAGGATGGAACACAGATACGCAGTATTTT
TRBV11-2,TRBJ2-1,-,-,CASSLLELEFF,TGTGCCAGCAGCCTGCTGGAGTTAGAGTTCTTC
TRBV6-1,TRBJ1-4,many,-,CASSPYAGGEKLFF,TGTGCCAGCAGTCCATACGCTGGAGGGGAAAAACTGTTTTTT
TRBV12-3/TRBV12-4,TRBJ1-3,many,TRBD1,CASSPVRDRGNTIYF,TGTGCCAGCAGTCCCGTTCGGGACAGGGGAAACACCATATATTTT
TRBV7-3,TRBJ2-1,many,TRBD2,CASSITSGLDNEQFF,TGTGCCAGCAGCATAACTAGCGGGCTCGACAATGAGCAGTTCTTC
TRBV12-3/TRBV12-4,TRBJ2-5,many,TRBD1,CASSKGQGRETQYF,TGTGCCAGCAGTAAAGGACAGGGAAGGGAGACCCAGTACTTC
TRBV6-5,TRBJ2-1,many,-,CASSAWGEQFF,TGTGCCAGCAGTGCGTGGGGTGAGCAGTTCTTC
TRBV12-3/TRBV12-4,TRBJ2-3,many,TRBD2,CASRLAGGTDTQYF,TGTGCCAGCAGGCTAGCGGGAGGCACAGATACGCAGTATTTT
TRBV7-9,TRBJ2-7,many,-,CASSLDSRSSEQYF,TGTGCCAGCAGCTTAGACAGTAGAAGTAGCGAGCAGTACTTC
TRBV5-1,TRBJ2-4,many,-,CASSSGAGREVAKNIQYF,TGCGCCAGCAGCTCCGGCGCAGGGCGGGAAGTAGCCAAAAACATTCAGTACTTC
TRBV30,TRBJ1-4,-,TRBD1,CAWSVRWDRGTRREKLFF,TGTGCCTGGAGTGTACGATGGGACAGGGGAACTCGGAGGGAAAAACTGTTTTTT
TRBV28,TRBJ1-1,few,-,CASSLRGVTEAFF,TGTGCCAGCAGTCTACGAGGAGTCACTGAAGCTTTCTTT
TRBV12-3/TRBV12-4,TRBJ2-5,many,-,CASSLGISNPLQETQYF,TGTGCCAGCAGTTTAGGAATCTCTAATCCCCTCCAAGAGACCCAGTACTTC
TRBV27,TRBJ2-7,many,TRBD2,CASRGGYEQYF,TGTGCCAGCAGGGGGGGGTACGAGCAGTACTTC
TRBV5-1,TRBJ2-1,many,-,CASSLSGVAYNEQFF,TGCGCCAGCAGCTTATCAGGAGTGGCCTACAATGAGCAGTTCTTC
TRBV29-1,TRBJ1-2,many,-,CSVRSWGRNYGYTF,TGCAGCGTCCGGAGTTGGGGCCGAAACTATGGCTACACCTTC
TRBV3-1,TRBJ2-7,-,TRBD2,CASSLEPRTSGGCYEQYF,TGTGCCAGCAGCCTAGAGCCCCGGACTAGCGGGGGATGTTACGAGCAGTACTTC
TRBV20-1,TRBJ1-4,many,-,CSARDRGRDEKLFF,TGCAGTGCTAGAGATCGTGGTAGAGATGAAAAACTGTTTTTT
TRBV7-8,TRBJ1-1,many,-,CASSYIGVSEAFF,TGTGCCAGCAGCTACATAGGGGTCAGTGAAGCTTTCTTT
TRBV12-3/TRBV12-4,TRBJ1-2,many,-,CASRNRDWRHGYTF,TGTGCCAGCAGAAACAGGGATTGGCGGCATGGCTACACCTTC
TRBV20-1,TRBJ2-7,many,TRBD1,CSDPRGQGREYEQYF,TGCAGTGACCCTAGGGGACAGGGAAGGGAGTACGAGCAGTACTTC
TRBV2,TRBJ2-1,many,-,CASSVSPLKSEQFF,TGTGCCAGCAGTGTTAGTCCCCTGAAATCCGAGCAGTTCTTC
TRBV20-1,TRBJ2-7,many,TRBD1,CSARSPPTGTDYEQYF,TGCAGTGCTAGGAGCCCCCCAACCGGGACAGATTACGAGCAGTACTTC
TRBV15,TRBJ2-3,many,-,CATRTSGTSGGDTQYF,TGTGCCACCAGGACTTCCGGGACCAGTGGGGGAGATACGCAGTATTTT
TRBV9,TRBJ2-2,many,-,CASSAEGEVTGELFF,TGTGCCAGCAGCGCGGAGGGGGAGGTCACCGGGGAGCTGTTTTTT
TRBV28,TRBJ2-1,many,-,CASDDGGGDHNEQFF,TGTGCCAGCGACGATGGTGGAGGGGATCACAATGAGCAGTTCTTC
TRBV28,TRBJ1-2,many,-,CASSLAGATNYGYTF,TGTGCCAGCAGTTTAGCGGGGGCGACTAACTATGGCTACACCTTC
TRBV5-1,TRBJ2-7,many,TRBD2,CASSGGLAGGEQYF,TGCGCCAGCAGCGGGGGACTAGCGGGAGGGGAGCAGTACTTC
TRBV27,TRBJ2-7,-,TRBD1,CASSLATGGYEQYF,TGTGCCAGCAGTTTAGCTACAGGGGGCTACGAGCAGTACTTC
TRBV19,TRBJ2-1,-,TRBD2,CASSTLAGGRNEQFF,TGTGCCAGTAGTACTCTAGCGGGAGGGAGGAATGAGCAGTTCTTC
TRBV11-2,TRBJ2-7,many,-,CASTKRSTDSYEQYF,TGTGCCAGCACCAAGAGATCTACGGACTCCTACGAGCAGTACTTC
TRBV2,TRBJ2-1,many,-,CASSEETGWEQFF,TGTGCCAGCAGTGAAGAGACAGGATGGGAGCAGTTCTTC